The next 14 T cell receptor beta chains were all read from a single sample in a study of CXCR3-negative and CXCR3-positive naive CD8 T cells. Researchers prepared the TRB cDNA libraries using 5' RACE with UMI labels. After re-calling the 5' RACE reads, TCRdb lists one entry per CDR3 protein, DNA absent. Its table records under 90,000 distinct CDR3 sequences. The antigens for these receptors are not known. Regarding the study as a whole: Greater hydrophobicity was found in TRB CDR3s of CXCR3-positive naive cells than of CXCR3-negative naive cells.

The sequenced sample consisted of naive CXCR3+ CD8+ T cells from blood. Subset specified: CD45RO-CCR7+CD27+CD95- naive CD8+ T cells expressing CXCR3 (TNR3+). These receptors all come from a human donor in good health. Some clones in this sample may be carry-over from other donors' samples.

This rearrangement joins TRBV7-6 to TRBJ2-3. Germline lookup yields CDR1 SGHVS and CDR2 FNYEAQ. The CDR3 runs to 14 residues. The CDR3 sequence: CASSIAGETDTQYF.

The CDR3 here is CASSRGQYTGELFF. The chain employs TRBV6-4 and TRBJ2-2; TCRdb returns TRBD1, unconfirmable since there is no DNA. Germline CDR1 and CDR2: MRHNA and SNTAGT. The CDR3 spans 14 residues.

This sequence joins TRBV7-8 and TRBJ1-1; TCRdb reports TRBD1, a call that lacks DNA to check it against. The CDR3 has 12 amino acids. Germline CDR1 reads SGHVS; CDR2 reads FQNEAQ. This CDR3 is CASSPRGVEAFF.

CDR3 sequence: CASSEVAGGYNEQFF. This sequence joins TRBV6-1 and TRBJ2-1; the D gene TCRdb calls, TRBD2, cannot be checked with no DNA. Germline V gives CDR1 MNHNS, CDR2 SASEGT. This CDR3 spans 15 amino acids.

CDR3 protein: CATSRGAGAREQYF. The chain employs TRBV15 and TRBJ2-7; the TRBD1 assignment by TCRdb is unverifiable without DNA. This CDR3 has 14 residues. Germline CDR1 and CDR2: LNHNV and YYDKDF (reference sequence).

The chain links TRBV7-6 to TRBJ2-7. Germline V gene sequence: CDR1 SGHVS, CDR2 FNYEAQ. CDR3 length: 13 residues. The CDR3 reads CASSPGISYEQYF.

The V gene is TRBV4-1, the J gene TRBJ2-7; with no DNA, the TCRdb D assignment of TRBD1 cannot be verified. Per germline, CDR1 MGHRA and CDR2 YSYEKL. The CDR3 consists of 14 residues. CDR3 sequence reads: CASSQGDRYYEQYF.

The rearrangement uses TRBV6-6 and TRBJ1-4; the D gene TCRdb calls, TRBD1, cannot be checked with no DNA. Germline lookup yields CDR1 MNHNY and CDR2 SVGAGI (reference sequence). The CDR3 length is 12 residues. This CDR3 reads CASREWNEKLFF.

The chain couples TRBV15 to TRBJ2-1; checking the TCRdb D call of TRBD1 is not possible without DNA. The CDR3 length is 15 residues. Germline CDR1 LNHNV, CDR2 YYDKDF (reference sequence). The CDR3 loop is CATSRTPDGGYEQFF.

This sequence joins TRBV7-6 and TRBJ2-7. The germline V gene encodes CDR1 SGHVS and CDR2 FNYEAQ. The CDR3 contains 14 residues. CDR3 region: CASSPRGLLYEQYF.

The rearrangement uses TRBV7-9 and TRBJ2-3. The germline CDR1 and CDR2 sequences are SEHNR and FQNEAQ (reference sequence). This CDR3 region has 15 residues. This CDR3 reads CASSFFDRRTDTQYF.

The chain is built from TRBV28 and TRBJ2-5; TCRdb's D call, TRBD2, is unchecked because there is no DNA. Germline CDR1 is MDHEN and CDR2 is SYDVKM. The CDR3 spans 14 residues. CDR3 protein: CASSLRDEQETQYF.

The V gene is TRBV19, the J gene TRBJ1-2. Germline CDR1 and CDR2: LNHDA and SQIVND (reference sequence). The length of the CDR3 is 13 residues. The CDR3 loop is CASAGAHFDGYTF.

The J gene is TRBJ2-7, the V gene TRBV29-1; the D call of TRBD2 rests on TCRdb alone, since no DNA is present to check it. Germline values: CDR1 SQVTM, CDR2 ANQGSEA. The CDR3 is 16 residues long. The CDR3 sequence is CSVSTSGSPSSYEQFF.